Included here is one TCR beta chain sequence, with context. The antigen remains undetermined. The CDR3 loop spans 14 amino acids. V gave up 3 bases and J gave up 1 base; unmatched junction bases: 3. The germline V gene encodes CDR1 SGDLS and CDR2 YYNGEE. This record belongs to a study of monozygotic twins with cystic fibrosis. Profiled with immunoSEQ multiplex PCR; TCRdb holds only in-frame clones, not every one. The table includes approximately 34,000 clones, around 82% detected once. General observations from the study: V usage most resembled the co-twin in 13 of 16 pairs. Clonality was generally low (median approximately 0.009), higher in the most severe patients. Age, concordance and disease severity did not associate with shared CDR3 numbers.

The clonotype comes from a girl aged 2-9 years with cystic fibrosis. The J gene is TRBJ1-1, the V gene TRBV9; 7 bases line up with TRBD1. Sequenced: blood. Here the CDR3 DNA reads TGTGCCAGCAGCGAGGGGGCGCGGAACACTGAAGCTTTCTTT. It encodes CASSEGARNTEAFF.